Reported below is one T cell receptor (beta chain). The antigen is not known. TCR beta cDNA libraries had unique molecular identifiers. TCRdb analysed the PCR reads with MiXCR anew, one entry per CDR3 protein. The sample records hundreds of thousands of distinct CDR3 sequences, approximately 50% being singletons. The V end was cut by 2 bases, the J end by 9 bases, with 6 bases between. This CDR3 has 11 residues. Germline V gene lookup returns CDR1 SGHRS and CDR2 YFSETQ. This sample was included in a study of post-analysis software for immune sequencing data. Study-level information: Included among the disease courses, which were recorded for the cohort, were relapsing-remitting, secondary progressive and progressive-relapsing multiple sclerosis.

Study outcomes and limitations: The study found TRBV5-6, TRBV5-1 and TRBV20-1 among roughly 5 TRBV segments more frequent in patients than controls.

This TCR was recovered from a girl aged 5-17 years with multiple sclerosis. The chain joins TRBV5-1 to TRBJ2-1; TRBD2 is a possible D gene (5 bases). Sequencing was carried out using blood. The CDR3 protein is CASSLLVEQFF. The CDR3 DNA reads TGCGCCAGCAGCTTACTAGTTGAGCAGTTCTTC.